These 3 T cell receptor beta chains came from one sample sequenced in a study of blood T cell repertoires in COVID-19. Profiled with immunoSEQ multiplex PCR; TCRdb holds only in-frame clones, not every one. Among hundreds of thousands of clones listed, 88% were seen once. What was sequenced was peripheral blood. These receptors came from a woman under 40 with COVID-19, enrolled during active disease.

This chain uses TRBV6-2 or TRBV6-3 with TRBJ2-2; 12 bases fit TRBD2. J was trimmed by 2 bases and V by 8 bases; bases with no gene match: 9. This CDR3 comprises 17 residues. The germline V gene has CDR1 MNHEY and CDR2 SVGEGT. CDR3 nucleotides: TGTGCCAGCGGTTGGCTAGCGGGGGGGCCCAACACCGGGGAGCTGTTTTTT. Amino acid sequence: CASGWLAGGPNTGELFF.

J is TRBJ2-2 and V is TRBV20-1, with 8 bases aligning to TRBD1. Germline lookup yields CDR1 DFQATT and CDR2 SNEGSKA (reference sequence). After removal of 3 bases from V and 3 bases from J, the junction contained 3 bases not matched to a gene. The CDR3 totals 14 residues. This CDR3 is CSASVRGHTGELFF. The CDR3 DNA reads TGCAGTGCTAGTGTCAGGGGGCACACCGGGGAGCTGTTTTTT.

The V call is TRBV28, the J call TRBJ2-7; D is possibly TRBD1 (6 bases). With 6 bases removed from V and 5 bases from J, the gap between germline ends came to 14 bases. The CDR3 has 13 residues. CDR1 and CDR2 (germline): MDHEN, SYDVKM. CDR3 bases: TGTGCCAGCAGACCGACAGGATCGGACGAGCAGTACGTC. Its protein product is CASRPTGSDEQYV.